The 17 T cell receptor beta chains reported below all come from one sample, sequenced in a study of beta chain features in type 1 diabetes. The entirety of the isolated RNA underwent reverse transcription, so expressed TCRB transcripts were sequenced. Profiled with immunoSEQ multiplex PCR; TCRdb holds only in-frame clones, not every one. This table holds about 370,000 clones, about 14% found once. The sample consisted of naive CD4+ T cells from blood. Receptors originate from a woman between 18 and 29 years old in good health.

The V call is TRBV5-1, the J call TRBJ2-7; 8 bases agree with TRBD2. CDR3 length equals 12 residues. J was trimmed by 6 bases and V by 4 bases; bases with no gene match: 3. Looked up from germline, CDR1 is SGHRS and CDR2 is YFSETQ. CDR3 loop: CASSRGGAEQYF. In DNA, the CDR3 is TGCGCCAGCAGCCGGGGGGGGGCCGAGCAGTACTTC.

The DNA for the CDR3 is TGTGCCTGGAGCGCCCCAAGCAATACGCAGTATTTT. It codes for CAWSAPSNTQYF. This rearrangement joins TRBV30 to TRBJ2-3, with no clear D. The length of the CDR3 is 12 residues. CDR1 is GTSNPN, CDR2 SVGIG, per germline (reference sequence). With 3 bases removed from V and 7 bases from J, the gap between germline ends came to 11 bases.

The chain combines TRBV7-2 with TRBJ2-5, with D possibly TRBD2 on 6 matching bases. The CDR3 consists of 15 residues. V lost 2 bases and J 5 bases, leaving 15 bases between the germline ends. CDR1 is SGHTA and CDR2 is FQGNSA in the germline V gene. CDR3 bases: TGTGCCAGCAGCTTAACGCGGGGCCGATCGGAGACCCAGTACTTC. Protein product: CASSLTRGRSETQYF.

This sequence joins TRBV5-6 and TRBJ2-1; TRBD2 matches 10 bases. Unmatched junction bases numbered 8, after V lost 3 bases and J lost 8 bases. CDR1 and CDR2 from the germline V gene are SGHDT and YYEEEE. The CDR3 sequence is 15 residues long. The DNA of the CDR3 is TGTGCCAGCAGCTCCCCGGGACTAGCGAGGCATGAGCAGTTCTTC. As protein: CASSSPGLARHEQFF.

CDR3 loop: CSVRSRLANTEAFF. CDR3 coding DNA: TGCAGCGTCCGCAGCAGACTGGCGAACACTGAAGCTTTCTTT. V usage is TRBV29-1 and J usage is TRBJ1-1; the D is unclear. The CDR3 sequence is 14 residues long. Germline V lookup: CDR1 SQVTM, CDR2 ANQGSEA. Trimming took 6 bases from V and 1 from J, leaving 15 bases between them.

In its sample, this clone was seen a few times. The rearrangement joins TRBV7-2 to TRBJ2-1, with 7 bases fitting TRBD1. This CDR3 spans 15 amino acids. V trimming: 1 base; J trimming: 2 bases; junction bases outside the gene matches: 2. The V gene's germline CDR1 is SGHTA and CDR2 FQGNSA. CDR3 coding DNA: TGTGCCAGCAGCTTAGTTACAGGGGCCTACAATGAGCAGTTCTTC. Amino acid sequence: CASSLVTGAYNEQFF. Combining the CDR3 with reference TRBV7-2 and TRBJ2-1 gives the whole variable domain GAGVSQSPSNKVTEKGKDVELRCDPISGHTALYWYRQSLGQGLEFLIYFQGNSAPDKSGLPSDRFSAERTGGSVSTLTIQRTQQEDSAVYLCASSLVTGAYNEQFFGPGTRLTVL.

This clone has only a few counts. The chain couples TRBV7-9 to TRBJ2-1; D ambiguous. Per germline, CDR1 SEHNR and CDR2 FQNEAQ (reference sequence). This CDR3 has 14 amino acids. V shed 2 bases and J shed 2 bases, with 7 bases lying between them. CDR3 in DNA: TGTGCCAGCAGCTTACTGGCAACCTACAATGAGCAGTTCTTC. Residues: CASSLLATYNEQFF.

This clone has more than one count but fewer than ten. The chain links TRBV14 to TRBJ2-7; 9 nucleotides line up with TRBD2. This CDR3 region has 16 residues. Trimming removed 0 bases from V and 5 bases from J; junction bases left unmatched: 8. Germline V gene data show CDR1 as SGHDN and CDR2 as FVKESK. The CDR3 bases are TGTGCCAGCAGCCAAGATCTTCTAGCGGGACAAAACGAGCAGTACTTC. This sequence encodes CASSQDLLAGQNEQYF.

This clone was recorded a few times. The chain joins TRBV5-1 to TRBJ2-2, with unresolved D. Germline-derived CDR1 and CDR2 are SGHRS and YFSETQ. The CDR3 extends over 15 amino acids. The V gene lost 5 bases and the J gene lost 0 bases, with 11 bases spanning the gap. The CDR3 DNA reads as TGCGCCAGCAGTTCCCAACAGCCGAACACCGGGGAGCTGTTTTTT. This codes for CASSSQQPNTGELFF.

The rearrangement joins TRBV30 to TRBJ2-3; maybe TRBD1 (6 bases). CDR1 and CDR2 (germline): GTSNPN, SVGIG (reference sequence). Trimming took off 7 bases at V and 0 bases at J, with 17 bases between the two ends. The CDR3 has 15 amino acids. The CDR3 loop reads CASTRGGTSTDTQYF. In DNA form, the CDR3 reads TGTGCCTCCACCCGAGGGGGTACTAGCACAGATACGCAGTATTTT.

V and J are TRBV29-1 and TRBJ1-1, with 7 bases aligning to TRBD1. Germline values: CDR1 SQVTM, CDR2 ANQGSEA. The length of the CDR3 is 14 residues. V gave up 1 base and J gave up 11 bases; unmatched junction bases: 13. The DNA for the CDR3 is TGCAGCGTTGAAGGCTTAGGGATAGACAGGGAGGCTTTCTTT. Translating it yields CSVEGLGIDREAFF.

This clone was counted only a few times. The chain combines TRBV27 with TRBJ2-1; D gene uncertain. The CDR3 contains 15 residues. Trimming took 6 bases from V and 0 from J, leaving 12 bases between them. Germline CDR1 and CDR2: MNHEY and SMNVEV (reference sequence). DNA for the CDR3: TGTGCCAGCAGCCCTGAACAATACTCCTACAATGAGCAGTTCTTC. This translates into CASSPEQYSYNEQFF.

With respect to this clone: Additional DNA sequences in this sample encode the identical CDR3. The CDR3, as DNA: TGCAGCGTCGGGGGTTCAAATCAGCCCCAGCATTTT. Translated, it gives CSVGGSNQPQHF. The chain uses TRBV29-1 and TRBJ1-5, with D perhaps matching TRBD1 (5 bases). Per germline, CDR1 SQVTM and CDR2 ANQGSEA. The CDR3 loop spans 12 amino acids. The germline V and J ends were trimmed by 6 bases and 4 bases, with 10 bases remaining between them.

This chain joins TRBV28 and TRBJ2-4; D perhaps matches TRBD1 (6 bases). CDR1 is MDHEN, CDR2 SYDVKM, per germline. The CDR3 sequence is 17 residues long. Trimming shortened V by 3 bases and J by 1 base, and 16 bases separated the two germline ends. The CDR3 DNA is TGTGCCAGCAGTTTGGGGGCGTGGGACAACGCCAAAAACATTCAGTACTTC. As protein: CASSLGAWDNAKNIQYF.

There are a few counts of this clone. CDR3 in DNA: TGTGCCAGCAGCCACCGGACTATCACAGATACGCAGTATTTT. Amino acids: CASSHRTITDTQYF. The rearrangement uses TRBV14 and TRBJ2-3; D possibly corresponds to TRBD2 (6 bases). From germline, CDR1 is SGHDN and CDR2 FVKESK. The CDR3 has 14 residues. V dropped 3 bases and J dropped 2 bases, with 9 bases sitting between them.

The rearrangement uses TRBV7-2 and TRBJ2-7, with 7 positions matching TRBD1. Germline V gives CDR1 SGHTA, CDR2 FQGNSA. This CDR3 is 15 amino acids long. V shed 5 bases and J 2 bases; nucleotides not matched to a gene: 9. CDR3: CASSQRDGTAYEQYF. As DNA, the CDR3 is TGTGCCAGCAGCCAACGAGATGGGACAGCCTACGAGCAGTACTTC.

The chain carries TRBV7-9 and TRBJ2-1; D perhaps matches TRBD2 (6 bases). In germline, CDR1 is SEHNR, CDR2 FQNEAQ (reference sequence). The length of the CDR3 is 16 residues. Trimming took 1 base from V and 5 from J, leaving 15 bases between them. CDR3 sequence: CASSLEIGRLNNEQFF. The DNA of the CDR3 is TGTGCCAGCAGCTTAGAGATCGGGAGATTGAACAATGAGCAGTTCTTC.